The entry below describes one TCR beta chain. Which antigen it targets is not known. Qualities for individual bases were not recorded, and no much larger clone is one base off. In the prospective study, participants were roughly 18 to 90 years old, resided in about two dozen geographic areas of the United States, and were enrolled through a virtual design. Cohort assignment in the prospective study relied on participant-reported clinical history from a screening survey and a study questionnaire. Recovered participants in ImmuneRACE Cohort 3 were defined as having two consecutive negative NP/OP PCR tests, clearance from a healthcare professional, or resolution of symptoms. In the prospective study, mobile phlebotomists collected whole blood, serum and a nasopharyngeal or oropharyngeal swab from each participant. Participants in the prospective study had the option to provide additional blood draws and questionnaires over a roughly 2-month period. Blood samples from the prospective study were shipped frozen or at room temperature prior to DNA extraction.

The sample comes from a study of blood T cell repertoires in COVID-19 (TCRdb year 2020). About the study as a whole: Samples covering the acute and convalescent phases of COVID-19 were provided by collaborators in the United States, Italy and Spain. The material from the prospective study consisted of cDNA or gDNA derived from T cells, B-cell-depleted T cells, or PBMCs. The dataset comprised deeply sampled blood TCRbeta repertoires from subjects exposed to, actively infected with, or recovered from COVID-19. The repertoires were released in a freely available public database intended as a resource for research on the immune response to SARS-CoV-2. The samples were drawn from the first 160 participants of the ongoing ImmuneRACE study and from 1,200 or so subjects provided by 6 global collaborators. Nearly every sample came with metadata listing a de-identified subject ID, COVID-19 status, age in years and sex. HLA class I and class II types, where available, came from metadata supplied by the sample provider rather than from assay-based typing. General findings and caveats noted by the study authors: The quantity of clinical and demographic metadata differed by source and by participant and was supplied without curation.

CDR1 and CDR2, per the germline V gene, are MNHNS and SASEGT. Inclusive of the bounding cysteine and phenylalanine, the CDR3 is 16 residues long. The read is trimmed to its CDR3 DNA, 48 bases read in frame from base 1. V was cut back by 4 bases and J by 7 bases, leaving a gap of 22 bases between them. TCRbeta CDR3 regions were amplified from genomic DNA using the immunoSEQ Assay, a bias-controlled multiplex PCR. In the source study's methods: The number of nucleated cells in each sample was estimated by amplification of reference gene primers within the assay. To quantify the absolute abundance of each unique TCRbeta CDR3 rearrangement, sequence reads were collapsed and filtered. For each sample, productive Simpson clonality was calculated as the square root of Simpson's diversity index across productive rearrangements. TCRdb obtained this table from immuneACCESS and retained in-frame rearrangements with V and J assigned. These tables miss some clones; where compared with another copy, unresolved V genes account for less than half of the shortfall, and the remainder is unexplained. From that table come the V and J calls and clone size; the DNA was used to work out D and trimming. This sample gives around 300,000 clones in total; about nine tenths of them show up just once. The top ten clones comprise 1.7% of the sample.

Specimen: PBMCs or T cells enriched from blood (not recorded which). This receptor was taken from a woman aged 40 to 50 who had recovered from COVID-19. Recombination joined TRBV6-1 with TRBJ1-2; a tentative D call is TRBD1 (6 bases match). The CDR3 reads CASSAPLNRVKGGYTF. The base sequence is TGTGCCAGCAGTGCCCCCCTTAACAGGGTCAAGGGTGGCTACACCTTC.